This T cell receptor (beta chain) was observed in a study of T cells in Graves' hyperthyroidism and ophthalmopathy. Whole-study context: Peripheral blood specimens were obtained at initial diagnosis, prior to any treatment.

In this sample, this clonotype turned up many times. RNA transcripts were the template for amplifying TCR beta CDR3 regions. A set of HTBI primers served as the primers for a first-round RT-PCR of the TCR CDR3. TCRdb recomputed calls from the multiplex PCR reads with MiXCR, one row per CDR3 protein. The sample has hundreds of thousands of distinct CDR3 sequences; 14% are singletons. From germline, CDR1 is DFQATT and CDR2 SNEGSKA (reference sequence). With 6 bases removed from V and 0 bases from J, the gap between germline ends came to 9 bases. This CDR3 is 13 amino acids long. Not enrolled were patients with uncontrolled infection, other autoimmune disease, pregnancy or lactation.

The chain recombines TRBV20-1 with TRBJ2-4, with D perhaps TRBD2 (5 bases). What was sequenced was blood. The receptor comes from a woman aged 18-29 years with Graves' hyperthyroidism. The CDR3 sequence: CSADGGAKNIQYF. The DNA for the CDR3 is TGCAGTGCCGATGGAGGAGCCAAAAACATTCAGTACTTC.